One sample yielded the 4 T cell receptor beta chains listed below, sequenced in a study of PD-L1 blockade in urothelial cancer. TCRdb's copy holds only in-frame clones and misses some; the assay was immunoSEQ multiplex PCR. This sample carries 35,000 to 45,000 clones, 82% of them seen once, and the ten largest clones take 6.8%. Specified time point: pretreatment peripheral blood. The sequenced sample was PBMCs, obtained around atezolizumab (anti-PD-L1) treatment. Source of these receptors: a man aged 55 to 69 with urothelial cancer.

The chain joins TRBV5-4 to TRBJ2-2; D may be TRBD2 (6 bases). The CDR3 is 15 residues long. Germline CDR1 reads SGHNT; CDR2 reads YYREEE (reference sequence). V was trimmed by 3 bases and J by 6 bases, leaving 15 bases between them. The CDR3 DNA sequence: TGTGCCAGCAGCTCGGAGACTAGAGCGGCCGGGGAGCTGTTTTTT. Amino acid sequence: CASSSETRAAGELFF. Together with reference TRBV5-4 and TRBJ2-2, the CDR3 gives the full variable domain: ETGVTQSPTHLIKTRGQQVTLRCSSQSGHNTVSWYQQALGQGPQFIFQYYREEENGRGNFPPRFSGLQFPNYSSELNVNALELDDSALYLCASSSETRAAGELFFGEGSRLTVL.

This clone appeared a single time. The gene calls are TRBV6-6 and TRBJ1-1; perhaps TRBD1 as D (6 bases). CDR3 size: 13 residues. In germline, CDR1 is MNHNY, CDR2 SVGAGI (reference sequence). Trimming stripped 6 bases from V and 1 base from J, with 9 bases between. CDR3 DNA: TGTGCCAGCAGCCTACAGGGGAACACTGAAGCTTTCTTT. Its translation: CASSLQGNTEAFF.

The chain combines TRBV28 with TRBJ2-2, with a weak D call TRBD2 (6 bases). This CDR3 has 15 residues. CDR1 and CDR2 from the germline V gene are MDHEN and SYDVKM. The V gene lost 10 bases and the J gene lost 5 bases, with 20 bases spanning the gap. CDR3 amino acids: CATFSTPRGTGELFF. CDR3 bases: TGTGCCACCTTCTCGACCCCGCGGGGAACCGGGGAGCTGTTTTTT.

V and J are TRBV19 and TRBJ2-5; 7 positions match TRBD1. Germline CDR1 and CDR2: LNHDA and SQIVND (reference sequence). The CDR3 sequence is 12 residues long. J lost 4 bases, V lost 6 bases, and 2 bases had no gene match. CDR3 in amino acids: CASSNRGETQYF. CDR3 coding DNA: TGTGCCAGTAGCAACAGGGGAGAGACCCAGTACTTC.